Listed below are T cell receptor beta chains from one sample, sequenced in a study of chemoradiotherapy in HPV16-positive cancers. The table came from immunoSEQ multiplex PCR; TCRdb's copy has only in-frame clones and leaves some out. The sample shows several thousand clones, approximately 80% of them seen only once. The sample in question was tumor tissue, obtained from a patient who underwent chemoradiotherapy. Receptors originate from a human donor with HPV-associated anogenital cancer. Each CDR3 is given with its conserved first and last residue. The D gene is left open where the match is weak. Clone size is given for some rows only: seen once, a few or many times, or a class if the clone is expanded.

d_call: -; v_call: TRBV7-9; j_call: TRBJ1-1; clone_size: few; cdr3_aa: CASSTLNTEAFF; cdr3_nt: TGTGCCAGCAGCACCCTGAACACTGAAGCTTTCTTT
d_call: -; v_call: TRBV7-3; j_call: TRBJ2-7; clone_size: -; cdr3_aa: CASSLGSGEQYF; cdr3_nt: TGTGCCAGCAGCTTAGGATCGGGCGAGCAGTACTTC
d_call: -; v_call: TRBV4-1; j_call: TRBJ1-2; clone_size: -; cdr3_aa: CASSQDLGSGANYGYTF; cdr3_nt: TGCGCCAGCAGCCAAGATCTGGGGTCAGGGGCGAACTATGGCTACACCTTC
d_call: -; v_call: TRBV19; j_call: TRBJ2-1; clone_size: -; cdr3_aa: CASSISAGDSEQFF; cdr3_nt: TGTGCCAGTAGTATATCCGCAGGGGATAGTGAGCAGTTCTTC
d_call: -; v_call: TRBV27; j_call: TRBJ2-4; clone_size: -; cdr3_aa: CASSFYGADGNIQYF; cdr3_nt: TGTGCCAGCAGTTTTTACGGGGCAGATGGAAACATTCAGTACTTC
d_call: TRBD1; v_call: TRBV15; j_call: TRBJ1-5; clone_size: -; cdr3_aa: CATSWTGVNQPQHF; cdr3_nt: TGTGCCACCAGTTGGACAGGGGTGAATCAGCCCCAGCATTTT
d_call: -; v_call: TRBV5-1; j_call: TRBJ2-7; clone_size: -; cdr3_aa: CASSLGTHSYEQYF; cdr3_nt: TGCGCCAGCAGCTTAGGAACACACTCCTACGAGCAGTACTTC
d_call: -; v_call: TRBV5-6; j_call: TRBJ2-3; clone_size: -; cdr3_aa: CASSLTPDTQYF; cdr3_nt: TGTGCCAGCAGCTTAACACCAGATACGCAGTATTTT
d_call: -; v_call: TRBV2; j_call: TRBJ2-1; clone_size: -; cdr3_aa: CASSGGRPIAQFF; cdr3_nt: TGTGCCAGCAGTGGGGGGCGCCCTATCGCGCAGTTCTTC
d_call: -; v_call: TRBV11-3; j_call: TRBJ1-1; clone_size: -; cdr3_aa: CASSLGDGVNTEAFF; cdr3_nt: TGTGCCAGCAGCTTAGGTGACGGGGTGAACACTGAAGCTTTCTTT
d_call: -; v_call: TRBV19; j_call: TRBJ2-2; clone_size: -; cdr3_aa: CASSINRNGELFF; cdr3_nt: TGTGCCAGTAGTATTAACCGGAACGGGGAGCTGTTTTTT
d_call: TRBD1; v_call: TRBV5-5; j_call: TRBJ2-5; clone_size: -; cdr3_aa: CASSLGTGVRGTQYF; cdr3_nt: TGTGCCAGCAGCTTAGGGACAGGGGTTCGAGGGACCCAGTACTTC
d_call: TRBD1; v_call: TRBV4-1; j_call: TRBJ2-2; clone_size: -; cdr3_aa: CASSPYRGRNTGELFF; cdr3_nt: TGCGCCAGCTCCCCTTACAGGGGCCGAAACACCGGGGAGCTGTTTTTT
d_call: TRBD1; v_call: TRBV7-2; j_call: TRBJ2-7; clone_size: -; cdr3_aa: CASSPQGAWGGGQYF; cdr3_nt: TGTGCCAGCAGCCCACAGGGGGCGTGGGGGGGCGGGCAGTACTTC
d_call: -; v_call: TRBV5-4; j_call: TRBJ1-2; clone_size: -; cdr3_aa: CASSFSYGYTF; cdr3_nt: TGTGCCAGCAGCTTCTCCTATGGCTACACCTTC
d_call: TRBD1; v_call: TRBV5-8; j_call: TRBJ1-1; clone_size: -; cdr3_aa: CASSLPLGGQRTDTEAFF; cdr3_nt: TGTGCCAGCAGCCTCCCTCTCGGGGGACAGAGGACGGACACTGAAGCTTTCTTT
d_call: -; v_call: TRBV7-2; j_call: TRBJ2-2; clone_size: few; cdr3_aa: CASSLIPGALSNTGELFF; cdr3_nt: TGTGCCAGCAGCTTAATCCCAGGGGCGCTCTCGAACACCGGGGAGCTGTTTTTT
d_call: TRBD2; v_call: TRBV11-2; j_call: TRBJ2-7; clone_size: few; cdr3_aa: CASSSTSGPYEQYF; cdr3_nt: TGTGCCAGCAGCTCCACTAGCGGACCCTACGAGCAGTACTTC
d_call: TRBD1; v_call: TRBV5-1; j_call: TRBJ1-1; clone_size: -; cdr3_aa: CASSLTGVTEAFF; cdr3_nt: TGCGCCAGCAGCTTGACAGGGGTCACTGAAGCTTTCTTT
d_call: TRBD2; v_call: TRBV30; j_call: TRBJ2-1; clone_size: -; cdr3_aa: CAWSLKLAGPFF; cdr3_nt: TGTGCCTGGAGTCTTAAACTAGCGGGTCCGTTCTTC
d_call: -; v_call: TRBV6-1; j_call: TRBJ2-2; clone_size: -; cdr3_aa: CASGMHTGELFF; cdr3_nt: TGTGCCAGCGGTATGCACACCGGGGAGCTGTTTTTT
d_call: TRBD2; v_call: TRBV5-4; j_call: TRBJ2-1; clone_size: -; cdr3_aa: CASSLQLAGGYEQFF; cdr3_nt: TGTGCCAGCAGCCTCCAACTAGCGGGGGGCTATGAGCAGTTCTTC
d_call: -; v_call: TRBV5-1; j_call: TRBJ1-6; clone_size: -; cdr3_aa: CASSLGFNSPLHF; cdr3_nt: TGCGCCAGCAGCTTGGGGTTTAATTCACCCCTCCACTTT
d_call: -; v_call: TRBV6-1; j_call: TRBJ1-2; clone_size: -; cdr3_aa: CASTRNYGYTF; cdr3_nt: TGTGCCAGCACAAGGAACTATGGCTACACCTTC
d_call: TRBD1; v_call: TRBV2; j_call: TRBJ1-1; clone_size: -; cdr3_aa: CASRGQGGTEAFF; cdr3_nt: TGTGCCAGCAGGGGACAGGGCGGCACTGAAGCTTTCTTT
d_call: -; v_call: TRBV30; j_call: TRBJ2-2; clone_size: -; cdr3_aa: CAWSGDTGELFF; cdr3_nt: TGTGCCTGGAGTGGTGACACCGGGGAGCTGTTTTTT
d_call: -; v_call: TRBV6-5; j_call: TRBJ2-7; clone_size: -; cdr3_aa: CASRTQGQVGEQYF; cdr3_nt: TGTGCCAGCAGAACTCAGGGGCAGGTTGGCGAGCAGTACTTC
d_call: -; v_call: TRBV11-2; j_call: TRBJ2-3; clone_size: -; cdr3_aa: CASSPGVSTDTQYF; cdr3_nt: TGTGCCAGCAGCCCGGGAGTAAGCACAGATACGCAGTATTTT
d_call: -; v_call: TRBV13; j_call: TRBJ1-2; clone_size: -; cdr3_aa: CASSPDGLDRYGYTF; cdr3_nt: TGTGCCAGCAGCCCAGACGGACTCGACCGCTATGGCTACACCTTC